The subject of this entry is one T cell receptor (beta chain). Germline loops: CDR1 LNHDA, CDR2 SQIVND (reference sequence). The CDR3 consists of 17 residues. V lost 3 bases and J lost 3; bases outside the gene matches: 8. This specimen comes from a study of control samples from healthy donors and cancer patients. Profiled with immunoSEQ multiplex PCR; TCRdb holds only in-frame clones, not every one. The table includes around 170,000 clones, 90% detected once. Sequenced sample: blood. The TCR was taken from a woman aged 45-60 years in good health. The chain couples TRBV19 to TRBJ2-2; the match to TRBD2 covers 9 bases. The CDR3 is CASSIPTLAGYTGELFF. The CDR3 region has the DNA TGTGCCAGTAGTATCCCCACTCTAGCGGGGTACACCGGGGAGCTGTTTTTT.